Sequencing of this T cell receptor (beta chain) was carried out in a study of persistence of HIV-infected CD4 T cells. Study-wide results and limits: CMV- and Gag-responding cells had lower TCRbeta richness than CD3/CD28-responding cells. Antigen-responding cells were enriched for degenerate expanded CDR3beta sequences.

Comment on this clone: Its antigen is unknown.

Germline CDR1 is MNHEY and CDR2 is SMNVEV (reference sequence). Trimming took 6 bases from V and 6 from J, leaving 17 bases between them. The CDR3 consists of 15 residues. This was the immunoSEQ version 4 assay in survey mode. Profiled with immunoSEQ multiplex PCR; TCRdb holds only in-frame clones, not every one. In the table there are about 45,000 clones, just under 90% of which are singletons. Anti-CD3/anti-CD28 beads served as a nonspecific positive control stimulus. Responding CD4+ T cells were sorted by upregulation of both CD40 ligand and CD69. Donors had undetectable plasma HIV-1 RNA, under 50 copies/mL, for 4+ years.

This TCR was sampled from an adult woman with HIV who was CMV-seropositive. This chain uses TRBV27 with TRBJ2-2; TRBD1 might be the D (5 bases). This sample comprised CD4+ T cells sorted from PBMCs after approximately 20-hour stimulation, obtained from a patient who received antiretroviral therapy. CDR3 loop: CASRQEPMVSGELFF. CDR3 DNA sequence: TGTGCCAGCAGACAGGAGCCCATGGTCTCCGGGGAGCTGTTTTTT.